These T cell receptor beta chains were read from a single sample in a study of T cell repertoires in cytomegalovirus infection. From the reads, TCRdb called clonotypes with MiXCR, one entry per CDR3 protein. The repertoire holds fewer than 350,000 distinct CDR3 sequences, with about 29% as singletons. No cognate antigen is known for these TCRs. Here the sequenced sample was cultured PBMCs, taken from culture after CMV antigen stimulation. Receptors were obtained from a human donor in good health (CMV status not recorded). Some clones in this sample may be carry-over from other donors' samples. The CDR3 runs from the conserved cysteine through the conserved F or W. The D gene is left open where the match is weak. Expanded clones get a size class; other rows say once, few or many, or leave the size out.

size | J | D | V | CDR3 | DNA
- | TRBJ2-7 | - | TRBV6-5 | CASSSLREQYF | TGTGCCAGCAGTTCCCTGAGAGAGCAGTACTTC
- | TRBJ1-5 | - | TRBV19 | CACSISTETYLGYSQHF | TGTGCCTGTAGTATCTCGACGGAAACATATTTAGGTTACTCCCAGCATTTT
- | TRBJ2-3 | - | TRBV7-2 | CASSLARGTDTQYF | TGTGCCAGCAGCTTGGCCAGGGGCACAGATACGCAGTATTTT
many | TRBJ1-2 | TRBD1 | TRBV7-3 | CASSPGTGGSYGYTF | TGTGCCAGCAGCCCCGGGACAGGGGGTTCCTATGGCTACACCTTC
- | TRBJ1-5 | - | TRBV5-1 | CASSPTTGVNQPQHF | TGCGCCAGCAGCCCAACCACAGGTGTCAATCAGCCCCAGCATTTT
- | TRBJ2-1 | - | TRBV7-2 | CASSPSGGIPYNEQFF | TGTGCCAGCAGCCCCAGTGGCGGGATCCCCTACAATGAGCAGTTCTTC
few | TRBJ1-1 | - | TRBV7-2 | CASSLQPVNTEAFF | TGTGCCAGCAGCTTACAGCCAGTGAACACTGAAGCTTTCTTT
few | TRBJ1-4 | - | TRBV7-8 | CASSAQAVGMSNEKLFF | TGTGCCAGCAGCGCCCAGGCGGTTGGCATGTCTAATGAAAAACTGTTTTTT
- | TRBJ1-5 | TRBD1 | TRBV20-1 | CSAYTQGSNQPQHF | TGCAGTGCGTATACACAGGGGAGCAATCAGCCCCAGCATTTT
- | TRBJ1-2 | - | TRBV28 | CASSTSGQGYGYTF | -
- | TRBJ2-3 | TRBD2 | TRBV6-5 | CASSHSNYAGGTDTQYF | TGTGCCAGCAGCCACTCCAACTATGCGGGGGGCACAGATACGCAGTATTTT